The 14 T cell receptor beta chains reported below all come from one sample, sequenced in a study of PD-1 blockade in classical Hodgkin lymphoma. Sequenced by immunoSEQ multiplex PCR; TCRdb stores in-frame clones only, minus some. The sample lists tens of thousands of clones; about 85% were seen once. Time point described: newly diagnosed, previously untreated cHL patient sample. Isolation of CD4+ T cells from thawed PBMCs was performed by magnetic negative selection. Specimen: CD4+ T cells from blood. Source of these receptors: a human donor with classical Hodgkin lymphoma.

J is TRBJ1-3 and V is TRBV28; D perhaps matches TRBD1 (6 bases). The V end lost 7 bases, the J end lost 2 bases, and 18 bases lay between the germline ends. Germline loops: CDR1 MDHEN, CDR2 SYDVKM. CDR3 length: 16 residues. CDR3 residues: CASMLGGRIAGNTIYF. In DNA, the CDR3 is TGTGCCAGCATGCTTGGGGGGCGGATAGCTGGAAACACCATATATTTT.

The V and J genes are TRBV9 and TRBJ2-5; TRBD2 agrees at 11 bases. The germline V gene encodes CDR1 SGDLS and CDR2 YYNGEE. CDR3 size: 14 residues. The ends lost 4 bases at V and 5 bases at J; junction bases unmatched: 4. The CDR3 reads CASSLGLAGETQYF. The CDR3 coding sequence is TGTGCCAGCAGCCTTGGACTAGCGGGCGAGACCCAGTACTTC.

This chain uses TRBV27 with TRBJ1-2; D perhaps matches TRBD1 (5 bases). CDR1 is MNHEY and CDR2 is SMNVEV in the germline V gene (reference sequence). This CDR3 contains 16 residues. V gave up 8 bases and J gave up 3 bases, with 22 bases separating them. As DNA, the CDR3 is TGTGCCAGCGCACGAACATCAGGGCGGACGTACTATGGCTACACCTTC. Translating gives CASARTSGRTYYGYTF.

The gene calls are TRBV7-9 and TRBJ2-7; no clear D gene. Trimming cost V 5 bases and J 4 bases, with 21 bases left between them. There are 16 residues in the CDR3. Germline-derived CDR1 and CDR2 are SEHNR and FQNEAQ (reference sequence). This CDR3 reads CASSPSQLTVGYEQYV. The CDR3 DNA reads TGTGCCAGCAGCCCTTCCCAGCTCACCGTCGGGTACGAGCAGTACGTC.

The chain employs TRBV7-9 and TRBJ1-4, with D perhaps TRBD1 (5 bases). Germline CDR1 SEHNR, CDR2 FQNEAQ (reference sequence). CDR3 length: 14 amino acids. V gave up 7 bases and J gave up 4 bases, with 13 bases separating them. CDR3: CASTRQRLNEKLFF. The CDR3 bases are TGTGCCAGCACCAGACAGCGCCTTAATGAAAAACTGTTTTTT.

The chain recombines TRBV15 with TRBJ2-7; possible D gene TRBD2, 5 bases. This CDR3 region has 12 residues. Germline V gene sequence: CDR1 LNHNV, CDR2 YYDKDF (reference sequence). Trimming shortened V by 0 bases and J by 9 bases, and 9 bases separated the two germline ends. CDR3 region: CATSRDWTSQYF. In DNA form, the CDR3 reads TGTGCCACCAGCAGAGACTGGACTTCGCAGTACTTC.

The chain has TRBV5-4 and TRBJ1-2; no firm D call. CDR1 is SGHNT, CDR2 YYREEE, per germline (reference sequence). Trimming cost V 1 base and J 2 bases, with 12 bases left between them. The CDR3 runs 15 residues. This chain's CDR3 is CASSLSGRLNYGYTF. For the CDR3, the DNA is TGTGCCAGCAGCTTGAGTGGCAGATTAAACTATGGCTACACCTTC.

This clone was counted a single time. This rearrangement joins TRBV5-6 to TRBJ1-2; 7 nucleotides agree with TRBD1. This CDR3 is built from 14 residues. Trimming at V came to 3 bases and at J to 8 bases, leaving 10 bases not matched to a gene. From germline, CDR1 is SGHDT and CDR2 YYEEEE. The CDR3 sequence: CASSYFDRDRGYTF. In DNA, the CDR3 is TGTGCCAGCAGCTACTTCGACAGGGACAGAGGCTACACCTTC.

The chain is built from TRBV7-2 and TRBJ1-2; TRBD1 is a possible D gene (5 bases). V lost 2 bases and J lost 6, with 16 bases in between. Germline loops: CDR1 SGHTA, CDR2 FQGNSA. The CDR3 spans 15 residues. CDR3 DNA: TGTGCCAGCAGCTTATTAGTTTGGGGGAACGATGGCTACACCTTC. This gives the protein CASSLLVWGNDGYTF.

About this clone: At one end the junction does not follow the germline gene, possibly because of a read error. The chain joins TRBV2 to TRBJ2-1, with 8 bases aligning to TRBD1. Germline-derived CDR1 and CDR2 are SNHLY and FYNNEI. There are 15 residues in the CDR3. CDR3 DNA sequence: TGTGCCAGCAGCGAAGGACAGGGAGAGGCCAATGAGCAGTTCTTC. Its protein product is CASSEGQGEANEQFF. The full variable domain, its missing parts supplied by reference TRBV2 and TRBJ2-1, is EPEVTQTPSHQVTQMGQEVILRCVPISNHLYFYWYRQILGQKVEFLVSFYNNEISEKSEIFDDQFSVERPDGSNFTLKIRSTKLEDSAMYFCASSEGQGEANEQFFGPGTRLTVL.

The chain recombines TRBV14 with TRBJ2-1; possibly TRBD1 or TRBD2 for D (5 bases each). The CDR3 has 14 residues. V was clipped by 0 bases and J by 9 bases, with 12 bases between them. Germline V gene sequence: CDR1 SGHDN, CDR2 FVKESK. The CDR3 nucleotides read TGTGCCAGCAGCCAAGATGGGGGAGTCGGTGAGCAGTTCTTC. It yields the protein CASSQDGGVGEQFF.

The CDR3 coding sequence is TGTGCCAGTAGTCAAGGACGAACAAGGAACACCGGGGAGCTGTTTTTT. This codes for CASSQGRTRNTGELFF. V is TRBV19 and J is TRBJ2-2; D ambiguous. From germline, CDR1 is LNHDA and CDR2 SQIVND (reference sequence). This CDR3 contains 16 residues. V was pared by 5 bases and J by 1 base, with 14 bases between.

V and J are TRBV27 and TRBJ2-1, with D possibly matching TRBD1 (6 bases). The CDR3 consists of 13 residues. Trimming shortened V by 8 bases and J by 5 bases, and 13 bases separated the two germline ends. Per the germline V gene, CDR1 is MNHEY and CDR2 is SMNVEV (reference sequence). The CDR3 is CASHKWTDNEQFF. The CDR3 coding sequence is TGTGCCAGCCATAAATGGACAGACAATGAGCAGTTCTTC.

The CDR3 DNA follows: TGTGCCAGCAGCCCCCCAATGGCCAGGGAGGCATCCTACGAGCAGTACTTC. This codes for CASSPPMAREASYEQYF. This chain joins TRBV7-3 and TRBJ2-7; a possible D gene is TRBD2 (6 bases). CDR3 size: 17 residues. CDR1 is SGHTA, CDR2 FQGTGA, per germline. V was clipped by 5 bases and J by 1 base, with 21 bases between them.